The next 21 T cell receptor beta chains were all read from a single sample in a study of shared clonotypes between healthy human individuals. The repertoire was sequenced with immunoSEQ multiplex PCR; TCRdb's copy has only in-frame clones and lacks some. Of fewer than 1.4 million clones listed, approximately 78% are singletons. Material: memory CD4+ T cells from PBMCs. Subset of the sample: CD45RA-negative fraction. These receptors came from a man younger than 35 in good health. Some clones in this sample may be carry-over from other donors' samples.

In regard to this clone: Possible read error: a much larger clone is one base away. The chain joins TRBV9 to TRBJ1-2; 10 positions agree with TRBD1. The CDR3 has 14 residues. Germline CDR1 is SGDLS and CDR2 is YYNGEE. J lost 3 bases, V lost 5 bases, and 4 bases had no gene match. The CDR3 protein is CASSRGQGDYGYTF. The CDR3, as DNA: TGTGCCAGCAGTAGAGGACAGGGGGACTATGGCTACACCTTC.

In this sample, this clone turned up a few times. This chain connects TRBV5-8 to TRBJ1-2, with 7 bases lining up with TRBD1. The junction had 9 bases not matched to a gene; V was cut back by 5 bases and J by 5 bases. Germline CDR1 and CDR2: SGHTS and YDEGEE. This CDR3 is built from 14 residues. CDR3 bases: TGTGCCAGCAGACCTACAGGGGCCTGGTATGGCTACACCTTC. Its translation is CASRPTGAWYGYTF.

With regard to this clone: Other DNA variants within this sample encode the same CDR3. The rearrangement links TRBV7-9 to TRBJ1-2; no reliable D call. Trimming removed 1 base at V and 8 bases at J, with 11 bases between. Germline CDR1 SEHNR, CDR2 FQNEAQ (reference sequence). The length of the CDR3 is 13 residues. In DNA form, the CDR3 reads TGTGCCAGCAGCTTAGATGGGGTTGGGGGCTACACCTTC. This gives the protein CASSLDGVGGYTF.

This sequence joins TRBV6-6 and TRBJ2-3; D not certain. Germline CDR1 MNHNY, CDR2 SVGAGI (reference sequence). V dropped 6 bases and J dropped 3 bases, with 16 bases sitting between them. The length of the CDR3 is 15 residues. The CDR3 bases are TGTGCCAGCAGGTCCTACCCTATGGCGACAGATACGCAGTATTTT. Protein sequence: CASRSYPMATDTQYF.

The chain combines TRBV6-6 with TRBJ1-2; a possible D gene is TRBD1 (5 bases). Germline loops: CDR1 MNHNY, CDR2 SVGAGI (reference sequence). V gave up 0 bases and J gave up 4 bases, with 12 bases separating them. This CDR3 region has 15 residues. The CDR3 loop is CASSYSPTGPYGYTF. The CDR3 DNA reads TGTGCCAGCAGTTACTCCCCCACAGGACCCTATGGCTACACCTTC.

This chain connects TRBV25-1 to TRBJ1-5, with D uncertain. Germline V CDR1 and CDR2: MGHDK, SYGVNS. Between the trimmed V and J ends, which lost 6 bases and 7 bases, there was a span of 13 bases. The CDR3 length is 13 residues. CDR3 nucleotides: TGTGCCAGCAGCGAAGGGAACGGCCAGCCCCAGCATTTT. As protein: CASSEGNGQPQHF.

The chain links TRBV11-3 to TRBJ2-1; D ambiguous. The germline gives CDR1 SGHNT, CDR2 YENEEA. The CDR3 has 15 residues. The V gene lost 0 bases and the J gene lost 0 bases, with 6 bases spanning the gap. For the CDR3, the DNA is TGTGCCAGCAGCTTAGAACAGAGCTCCTACAATGAGCAGTTCTTC. Its protein is CASSLEQSSYNEQFF.

This clone was counted only a few times. The V and J genes are TRBV5-1 and TRBJ2-3, with D hard to call. The CDR3 sequence is 16 residues long. CDR1 is SGHRS and CDR2 is YFSETQ in the germline V gene. Trimming removed 4 bases at V and 6 bases at J, with 21 bases between. This chain's CDR3 is CASSLSTAVEVDTQYF. DNA for the CDR3: TGCGCCAGCAGCCTTTCGACCGCGGTGGAAGTCGATACGCAGTATTTT.

The genes are TRBV28 and TRBJ2-7; TRBD2 might be the D (5 bases). The germline V gene has CDR1 MDHEN and CDR2 SYDVKM. The CDR3 length is 12 residues. Trimming removed 6 bases at V and 4 bases at J, with 10 bases between. CDR3 DNA sequence: TGTGCCAGCAGGAAGCCGGGATACGAGCAGTACTTC. Encoded protein: CASRKPGYEQYF.

The V call is TRBV19, the J call TRBJ1-4, with 7 bases lining up with TRBD1. The CDR3 is 15 residues long. V gave up 6 bases and J gave up 5 bases; unmatched junction bases: 9. The germline gives CDR1 LNHDA, CDR2 SQIVND (reference sequence). This CDR3 reads CASRPTGDGNEKLFF. DNA for the CDR3: TGTGCCAGTAGACCCACAGGGGATGGGAATGAAAAACTGTTTTTT.

The rearrangement uses TRBV4-2 and TRBJ2-5; D is tentatively TRBD1 or TRBD2 (7 bases each). Trimming stripped 1 base from V and 7 bases from J, with 22 bases between. This CDR3 has 17 residues. In germline, CDR1 is LGHNA, CDR2 YNFKEQ. The CDR3 coding sequence is TGTGCCAGCAGCCAAGTCCGGGGAGGGACAGATATAGGGACCCAGTACTTC. Its translation is CASSQVRGGTDIGTQYF.

This clone was counted only a few times. V is TRBV28 and J is TRBJ1-4, with TRBD1 identical over 8 bases. The CDR3 sequence is 15 residues long. V gave up 4 bases and J gave up 0 bases; unmatched junction bases: 1. Per the germline V gene, CDR1 is MDHEN and CDR2 is SYDVKM. CDR3 sequence: CASSSTGATNEKLFF. The DNA for the CDR3 is TGTGCCAGCAGTTCGACAGGGGCAACTAATGAAAAACTGTTTTTT.

V gene TRBV9 combines with J gene TRBJ2-1; 7 nucleotides match TRBD2. CDR3 length: 17 amino acids. Germline V gene data show CDR1 as SGDLS and CDR2 as YYNGEE. V lost 4 bases, J lost 3 bases, and 13 bases stayed unmatched. CDR3 coding DNA: TGTGCCAGCAGCCCAAGAAGGGAACCTAGCGGCTACAATGAGCAGTTCTTC. Encoded protein: CASSPRREPSGYNEQFF.

This chain links TRBV5-1 with TRBJ2-5, with a possible D match to TRBD1 (5 bases). The J call is in doubt because the DNA end fits TRBJ2-7 better. The CDR3 length is 13 residues. Germline V gene lookup returns CDR1 SGHRS and CDR2 YFSETQ. The CDR3, as DNA: TGCGCCAGCAGCTTGCAGGGCCCCTACGAGCAGTACTTC. Its translation is CASSLQGPYEQYF.

This chain connects TRBV7-2 to TRBJ2-2, with 16 bases matching TRBD2. The CDR3 extends over 17 amino acids. Trimming at V came to 4 bases and at J to 6 bases, leaving 5 bases not matched to a gene. Germline V gives CDR1 SGHTA, CDR2 FQGNSA. This chain's CDR3 is CASSWGTSGRASGELFF. The DNA of the CDR3 is TGTGCCAGCAGCTGGGGGACTAGCGGGAGGGCATCCGGGGAGCTGTTTTTT.

In the case of this clone: A clone one base away is much larger, so this may be a read error. The identical CDR3 is also encoded by other nucleotide sequences in the sample. The chain has TRBV9 and TRBJ1-5; 7 bases fit TRBD1. This CDR3 has 14 residues. The trim removed 4 bases at V and 2 bases at J, leaving 3 bases unmatched. CDR1 SGDLS and CDR2 YYNGEE come from the germline V gene. CDR3 nucleotide sequence: TGTGCCAGCAGCCCCAGGGGGGGCAATCAGCCCCAGCATTTT. Translation: CASSPRGGNQPQHF.

This chain connects TRBV5-6 to TRBJ2-3; D uncertain. The CDR3 extends over 15 amino acids. Trimming left V 2 bases short and J 4 bases short, with 14 bases between. Per germline, CDR1 SGHDT and CDR2 YYEEEE. In nucleotides, the CDR3 is TGTGCCAGCAGCTTAAGTCCTCTTGTCCCAGATACGCAGTATTTT. It codes for CASSLSPLVPDTQYF.

This rearrangement joins TRBV6-6 to TRBJ2-7; either TRBD1 or TRBD2 may fit D (5 bases each). V lost 6 bases and J 4 bases, leaving 16 bases between the germline ends. Germline V gene sequence: CDR1 MNHNY, CDR2 SVGAGI (reference sequence). This CDR3 is built from 14 residues. The CDR3 DNA follows: TGTGCCAGCAGCCCGGGACCCAGAAAATACGAGCAGTACTTC. Its translation is CASSPGPRKYEQYF.

The chain employs TRBV7-3 and TRBJ2-2; 10 bases align to TRBD2. CDR3 size: 16 residues. V was clipped by 5 bases and J by 4 bases; unmatched bases: 7. Germline CDR1 SGHTA, CDR2 FQGTGA. The CDR3 here is CASSPQAGGSTGELFF. The CDR3 nucleotides read TGTGCCAGCAGCCCCCAAGCGGGAGGGAGCACCGGGGAGCTGTTTTTT.

This chain uses TRBV6-5 with TRBJ1-1; 8 nucleotides line up with TRBD1. CDR1 and CDR2 from the germline V gene are MNHEY and SVGAGI. This CDR3 spans 15 amino acids. V lost 6 bases and J lost 4; bases outside the gene matches: 10. CDR3 loop: CASSQDRGGSTEAFF. The DNA for the CDR3 is TGTGCCAGCAGCCAAGACAGGGGCGGAAGCACTGAAGCTTTCTTT.

The chain uses TRBV28 and TRBJ2-3, with D uncertain. V lost 2 bases and J lost 2, with 8 bases in between. CDR3 length: 14 residues. CDR1 and CDR2 from the germline V gene are MDHEN and SYDVKM. CDR3 nucleotides: TGTGCCAGCAGTTTAAAACTTTACACAGATACGCAGTATTTT. Translating it yields CASSLKLYTDTQYF.